The T cell receptor beta chain described here comes from a study of blood T cell repertoires in COVID-19. Background on the study: Samples taken during acute and convalescent COVID-19 were collected in the United States, Italy and Spain.

From germline, CDR1 is ENHRY and CDR2 SYGVKD. The trim removed 3 bases at V and 2 bases at J, leaving 4 bases unmatched. This CDR3 contains 16 residues. As handled by the study authors: Amplification with reference gene primers provided the estimates of nucleated cell counts. The repertoire was sequenced with immunoSEQ multiplex PCR; TCRdb's copy has only in-frame clones and lacks some. The V and J calls and clone size are taken from that table; D and trimming were inferred from the DNA. Of some 80,000 clones listed, less than 85% were seen once; the top ten hold approximately 5%. The receptor comes from an elderly woman with active or convalescent COVID-19. The chain links TRBV10-3 to TRBJ2-3; 11 bases map to TRBD1. Sequencing was performed on peripheral blood. DNA for the CDR3: TGTGCCATCAGTGAAGGGACAGGGGGGTCCACAGATACGCAGTATTTT. It translates to CAISEGTGGSTDTQYF.